Listed here are 18 T cell receptor beta chains from one sample, sequenced in a study of shared clonotypes between healthy human individuals. Data came from immunoSEQ multiplex PCR; TCRdb stores just in-frame clones and leaves some out. This table holds under 1 million clones, 80% to 95% found once. Terminally differentiated effector memory CD45RA+ cells were excluded by CCR7 positive selection of CD45RO-negative cells. The source material was naive CD8+ T cells sorted from blood. All receptors derive from a man aged 25 to 40 in good health.

The chain links TRBV30 to TRBJ2-1; D call uncertain. Trimming stripped 2 bases from V and 4 bases from J, with 9 bases between. This CDR3 is built from 13 residues. Looked up from germline, CDR1 is GTSNPN and CDR2 is SVGIG (reference sequence). CDR3 DNA sequence: TGTGCCTGGAGTTCGACACATTACAATGAGCAGTTCTTC. It yields the protein CAWSSTHYNEQFF. The full variable domain, its missing parts supplied by reference TRBV30 and TRBJ2-1, is SQTIHQWPATLVQPVGSPLSLECTVEGTSNPNLYWYRQAAGRGLQLLFYSVGIGQISSEVPQNLSASRPQDRQFILSSKKLLLSDSGFYLCAWSSTHYNEQFFGPGTRLTVL.

This chain connects TRBV6-6 to TRBJ2-3, with 14 positions matching TRBD2. Trimming removed 4 bases from V and 0 bases from J; junction bases left unmatched: 0. The CDR3 runs to 16 residues. In germline, CDR1 is MNHNY, CDR2 SVGAGI (reference sequence). The chain's CDR3 is CASSWTSGRSTDTQYF. CDR3 nucleotides: TGTGCCAGCAGTTGGACTAGCGGGAGGAGCACAGATACGCAGTATTTT.

The rearrangement links TRBV5-6 to TRBJ2-7, with a possible D match to TRBD2 (6 bases). Germline V CDR1 and CDR2: SGHDT, YYEEEE. The CDR3 extends over 14 amino acids. Trimming left V 2 bases short and J 6 bases short, with 15 bases between. CDR3 protein: CASSFWGGLGEQYF. The DNA of the CDR3 is TGTGCCAGCAGCTTCTGGGGAGGCTTGGGCGAGCAGTACTTC.

This clone was seen more than once but under ten times. The V call is TRBV13, the J call TRBJ2-1, with 10 bases matching TRBD2. The CDR3 is made up of 17 amino acids. V trimming: 5 bases; J trimming: 6 bases; junction bases outside the gene matches: 13. From germline, CDR1 is PRHDT and CDR2 FYEKMQ (reference sequence). The DNA of the CDR3 is TGTGCCAGCAGCCCGTTACCGAGCGGGAGGGCTATCAATGAGCAGTTCTTC. Encoded protein: CASSPLPSGRAINEQFF.

This chain links TRBV5-1 with TRBJ2-7; possible D gene TRBD1, 5 bases. This CDR3 contains 15 residues. Trimming removed 0 bases from V and 7 bases from J, with 17 bases in between. Germline assignment: CDR1 SGHRS and CDR2 YFSETQ. This CDR3 is CASSLGPDSSDEQYF. The CDR3 DNA is TGCGCCAGCAGCTTGGGACCCGACAGTTCGGATGAGCAGTACTTC.

This chain connects TRBV18 to TRBJ2-7; 7 bases align to TRBD2. Germline V lookup: CDR1 KGHSH, CDR2 LQKENI. J lost 9 bases, V lost 1 base, and 9 bases had no gene match. CDR3 length: 14 amino acids. The CDR3 DNA is TGTGCCAGCTCACCACAGAGGACTAGTCTCGGGCAGTACTTC. Translating it yields CASSPQRTSLGQYF.

The J gene is TRBJ2-7, the V gene TRBV27, with D unclear. CDR1 is MNHEY, CDR2 SMNVEV, per germline (reference sequence). The length of the CDR3 is 16 residues. The V end lost 4 bases, the J end lost 0 bases, and 16 bases lay between the germline ends. The CDR3 DNA follows: TGTGCCAGCAGTTACTCCCTGGGCGCGAGCTCCTACGAGCAGTACTTC. This sequence encodes CASSYSLGASSYEQYF.

This clone was recorded once. This chain connects TRBV19 to TRBJ1-5; D uncertain. Trimming took off 3 bases at V and 6 bases at J, with 15 bases between the two ends. Per germline, CDR1 LNHDA and CDR2 SQIVND (reference sequence). The CDR3 totals 15 residues. This CDR3 reads CASSMGGVGRQPQHF. The CDR3 nucleotides read TGTGCCAGTAGTATGGGCGGGGTCGGGCGTCAGCCCCAGCATTTT. Together with reference TRBV19 and TRBJ1-5, the CDR3 gives the full variable domain: DGGITQSPKYLFRKEGQNVTLSCEQNLNHDAMYWYRQDPGQGLRLIYYSQIVNDFQKGDIAEGYSVSREKKESFPLTVTSAQKNPTAFYLCASSMGGVGRQPQHFGDGTRLSIL.

A word on this clone: Other nucleotide sequences from this sample produce the same CDR3. This sequence joins TRBV29-1 and TRBJ2-7, with TRBD1 matching over 7 bases. The CDR3 consists of 12 residues. V dropped 6 bases and J dropped 4; count of bases not matched to a gene: 6. In germline, CDR1 is SQVTM, CDR2 ANQGSEA. The CDR3 DNA follows: TGCAGCGTGCCGGGACAGAGTTACGAGCAGTACTTC. Its translation: CSVPGQSYEQYF.

This chain's CDR3 is CASSPQVAVSTDTQYF. The CDR3 nucleotides read TGTGCCAGCAGTCCTCAGGTAGCGGTGAGCACAGATACGCAGTATTTT. The V gene is TRBV27, the J gene TRBJ2-3; tentatively, D is TRBD2 (6 bases). Looked up from germline, CDR1 is MNHEY and CDR2 is SMNVEV (reference sequence). The CDR3 spans 16 residues. The germline V and J ends were trimmed by 5 bases and 0 bases, with 15 bases remaining between them.

The CDR3 protein is CSVEDDTLGSYEQYF. In DNA form, the CDR3 reads TGCAGCGTTGAAGACGACACCCTAGGGTCGTACGAGCAGTACTTC. J is TRBJ2-7 and V is TRBV29-1; D uncertain. The CDR3 is made up of 15 amino acids. Germline CDR1 reads SQVTM; CDR2 reads ANQGSEA. The germline V and J ends were trimmed by 0 bases and 4 bases, with 16 bases remaining between them.

This clone was observed a single time. The chain joins TRBV4-1 to TRBJ1-1; tentative D call: TRBD1 (6 bases). Germline V gene data show CDR1 as MGHRA and CDR2 as YSYEKL. The CDR3 length is 16 residues. Between the trimmed V and J ends, which lost 0 bases and 7 bases, there was a span of 18 bases. The CDR3 region has the DNA TGCGCCAGCAGCCAAGACCCCCACGACAGGAGCGATGAAGCTTTCTTT. Translated, it gives CASSQDPHDRSDEAFF.

V and J are TRBV7-2 and TRBJ2-7; 9 positions match TRBD1. The length of the CDR3 is 15 residues. The V segment lost 2 bases and the J segment 0 bases; nucleotides outside the gene matches: 2. Looked up from germline, CDR1 is SGHTA and CDR2 is FQGNSA. CDR3 protein: CASSLIQGASYEQYF. CDR3 in DNA: TGTGCCAGCAGCTTAATACAGGGGGCCTCCTACGAGCAGTACTTC.

V gene TRBV27 combines with J gene TRBJ2-1; 11 positions match TRBD2. Germline CDR1 and CDR2: MNHEY and SMNVEV (reference sequence). After removal of 6 bases from V and 4 bases from J, the junction contained 5 bases not matched to a gene. The CDR3 consists of 15 residues. Here the CDR3 DNA reads TGTGCCAGCAGGACTAGCGGGGCATTATACAATGAGCAGTTCTTC. It is translated as CASRTSGALYNEQFF.

The gene calls are TRBV6-1 and TRBJ2-3, with D perhaps given as TRBD1 or TRBD2 (5 bases each). V dropped 4 bases and J dropped 7 bases, with 12 bases sitting between them. Germline CDR1 is MNHNS and CDR2 is SASEGT. The CDR3 has 13 residues. The CDR3 reads CASSVPGRNTQYF. The CDR3 coding sequence is TGTGCCAGCAGTGTCCCGGGACGGAATACGCAGTATTTT.

V usage is TRBV7-9 and J usage is TRBJ2-7; tentatively, D is TRBD1 (6 bases). The CDR3 runs to 13 residues. Germline CDR1 reads SEHNR; CDR2 reads FQNEAQ (reference sequence). V lost 4 bases and J lost 6, with 13 bases in between. CDR3 in DNA: TGTGCCAGCAGCTCCAGGGGTATGGGCGAGCAGTACTTC. Protein product: CASSSRGMGEQYF. Full variable domain (rest looked up from reference TRBV7-9 and TRBJ2-7): DTGVSQNPRHKITKRGQNVTFRCDPISEHNRLYWYRQTLGQGPEFLTYFQNEAQLEKSRLLSDRFSAERPKGSFSTLEIQRTEQGDSAMYLCASSSRGMGEQYFGPGTRLTVT.

This clone was seen only a few times. This chain joins TRBV27 and TRBJ1-2, with D unclear. CDR3 length: 14 amino acids. Trimming cost V 2 bases and J 2 bases, with 9 bases left between them. The germline V gene has CDR1 MNHEY and CDR2 SMNVEV (reference sequence). CDR3 sequence reads: CASSLMGGNYGYTF. DNA of the CDR3: TGTGCCAGCAGTTTAATGGGAGGGAACTATGGCTACACCTTC.

The chain uses TRBV4-2 and TRBJ2-1; 14 nucleotides match TRBD2. V dropped 0 bases and J dropped 10; count of bases not matched to a gene: 5. The CDR3 is made up of 16 amino acids. Germline values: CDR1 LGHNA, CDR2 YNFKEQ. Written as DNA, the CDR3 is TGTGCCAGCAGCCAAGAGGGACTAGCGGGAGTGGGGGAGCAGTTCTTC. Translating it yields CASSQEGLAGVGEQFF.